The clone carrying this TCR beta chain was counted a single time. As yet, its antigen is unknown. Trimming shortened V by 10 bases and J by 5 bases, and 18 bases separated the two germline ends. The CDR3 is 13 residues long. Per the germline V gene, CDR1 is SEHNR and CDR2 is FQNEAQ (reference sequence). Naive CD8 libraries came from around 18,000 to 910,000 sorted cells with 10%, 30% or 50% RNA. CD8+CD4-CCR7+CD45RA+ sorting gave the naive CD8 T cells. The data were obtained in a study of molecular identifiers for immune sequencing clone quantification. Study findings and constraints: Clones carrying above 20 RNA copies accounted for over 98% of effector molecules, under 1% in naive cells.

As previously described, bulk TCR libraries were made using listed TCR primers. From the PCR reads, TCRdb called clonotypes with MiXCR, one entry per CDR3 protein. The table lists about 510,000 distinct CDR3 sequences, about a fifth of them singletons, with more than 0.8% in the top ten. Material: naive CD8+ T cells from blood, with Jurkat cell RNA spiked in. Subset described: FACS-sorted CD8+CD4-CCR7+CD45RA+ naive T cells. V and J are TRBV7-9 and TRBJ2-7, with D tentatively TRBD1 or TRBD2 (6 bases each). This sequence was found in a human donor in good health. Some libraries in this study had Jurkat cell RNA spiked in. CDR3 loop: CAIPIDRGDEQYF. For the CDR3, the DNA is TGTGCCATTCCGATTGATAGGGGGGACGAGCAGTACTTC.